Presented here are 14 T cell receptor beta chains from one specimen sequenced in a study of regulatory T cells in long-lasting Graves disease. Relying on iRepertoire HTBI primers and Arm-PCR of CDR3 regions, the team built TCR beta libraries. TCRdb called the multiplex PCR reads again in MiXCR, with one record for every CDR3 protein. This table holds about 470,000 distinct CDR3 sequences, around a fifth found once. As to time point: persistent/refractory GD, antithyroid drugs over 5 years with positive TRAb. From RNA extracted from PBMCs, the TCR library was made. The sequencing used peripheral blood mononuclear cells (PBMCs), collected when the disease was refractory, from a patient treated with antithyroid drugs. All receptors come from a female donor with Graves disease.

This clonotype was counted at least ten times. One end of the junction does not line up with germline, which may come from a read error. V is TRBV5-1 and J is TRBJ1-1; D not resolved. The V gene's germline CDR1 is SGHRS and CDR2 YFSETQ. This CDR3 region has 14 residues. The CDR3 DNA reads TGTGCCAGCAGCTTAACAGCTATGAACACTGAAGCTTTCTTT. This translates into CASSLTAMNTEAFF.

This chain joins TRBV6-1 and TRBJ1-6; TRBD1 matches at 7 bases. V trimming: 6 bases; J trimming: 9 bases; junction bases outside the gene matches: 8. The germline gives CDR1 MNHNS, CDR2 SASEGT. The CDR3 is made up of 14 amino acids. The CDR3 coding sequence is TGTGCCAGCAGGCGAGGGGGGGACAGTTCACCCCTCCACTTT. Translating it yields CASRRGGDSSPLHF.

This clonotype was seen repeatedly, ten times or more. This rearrangement joins TRBV6-5 to TRBJ1-1; no clear D gene. The CDR3 is made up of 14 amino acids. V was shortened by 2 bases and J by 1 base, with 8 bases between the two germline ends. Germline V gene sequence: CDR1 MNHEY, CDR2 SVGAGI. CDR3 sequence (DNA): TGTGCCAGCAGTTACAGCGGCGCGAACACTGAAGCTTTCTTT. As protein: CASSYSGANTEAFF.

This clonotype appeared a few times. V gene TRBV30 combines with J gene TRBJ1-4, with TRBD1 identical over 8 bases. Germline V gene sequence: CDR1 GTSNPN, CDR2 SVGIG (reference sequence). CDR3 length: 15 amino acids. The ends lost 1 base at V and 8 bases at J; junction bases unmatched: 9. CDR3 bases: TGTGCCTGGAGTGCACCGACAGGGGATTGGGAAAAACTGTTTTTT. This translates into CAWSAPTGDWEKLFF. The full variable domain, its missing parts supplied by reference TRBV30 and TRBJ1-4, is SQTIHQWPATLVQPVGSPLSLECTVEGTSNPNLYWYRQAAGRGLQLLFYSVGIGQISSEVPQNLSASRPQDRQFILSSKKLLLSDSGFYLCAWSAPTGDWEKLFFGSGTQLSVL.

The gene calls are TRBV6-1 and TRBJ2-7; no reliable D call. Germline CDR1 MNHNS, CDR2 SASEGT. V was pared by 2 bases and J by 6 bases, with 8 bases between. This CDR3 is 12 amino acids long. CDR3 loop: CASSEIQFEQYF. The CDR3 DNA reads TGTGCCAGCAGTGAAATCCAGTTCGAGCAGTACTTC.

This clonotype was picked up many times. This chain joins TRBV11-2 and TRBJ1-4; D is undetermined. Germline V CDR1 and CDR2: SGHAT, FQNNGV. This CDR3 spans 14 amino acids. V was shortened by 2 bases and J by 0 bases, with 4 bases between the two germline ends. CDR3 bases: TGTGCCAGCAGCTTACTTACAACTAATGAAAAACTGTTTTTT. It translates to CASSLLTTNEKLFF.

About this clonotype: A much larger clone differs from this one at a single base, so this may be a read error. Given the absence of the conserved phenylalanine or tryptophan at the CDR3 end, a read error is likely. The chain links TRBV19 to TRBJ1-1; D is ambiguous. The V end lost 3 bases, the J end lost 2 bases, and 7 bases lay between the germline ends. The germline CDR1 and CDR2 sequences are LNHDA and SQIVND (reference sequence). This CDR3 region has 13 residues. The CDR3 bases are TGTGCCAGTAGTATCCCACGAAACACTGAAGCTTTCTCT. Its translation: CASSIPRNTEAFS.

On this clonotype: A read error may explain this, as a much larger clone is one base away. V is TRBV7-2 and J is TRBJ2-5; D remains unclear. Germline V gene lookup returns CDR1 SGHTA and CDR2 FQGNSA. CDR3 length: 16 amino acids. The V gene lost 8 bases and the J gene lost 2 bases, with 21 bases spanning the gap. This chain's CDR3 is CASGPPRTSYQETQYF. CDR3 DNA sequence: TGTGCCAGCGGCCCCCCGCGAACCTCATATCAAGAGACCCAGTACTTC.

The chain is built from TRBV7-2 and TRBJ1-1; D unclear. This CDR3 has 16 residues. V was pared by 5 bases and J by 5 bases, with 21 bases between. Per germline, CDR1 SGHTA and CDR2 FQGNSA. As DNA, the CDR3 is TGTGCCAGCAGCCCCCTCGGTTTTCTAGGAAGGACTGAAGCTTTCTTT. It specifies CASSPLGFLGRTEAFF.

In its sample, this clonotype was seen a few times. CDR3 nucleotide sequence: TGTGCCAGCAGCCAAGATAAGGGAGTGGGCTATGGCTACACCTTC. Translating gives CASSQDKGVGYGYTF. This chain connects TRBV3-1 to TRBJ1-2; unclear D gene. Trimming pared 0 bases from V and 4 bases from J, leaving 12 bases between. CDR1 and CDR2 from the germline V gene are LGHDT and YNNKEL (reference sequence). The CDR3 extends over 15 amino acids.

The chain employs TRBV3-1 and TRBJ2-7; D unresolved. The CDR3 has 13 amino acids. Germline assignment: CDR1 LGHDT and CDR2 YNNKEL (reference sequence). The germline V and J ends were trimmed by 3 bases and 4 bases, with 10 bases remaining between them. In nucleotides, the CDR3 is TGTGCCAGCAGCCAGCAACAATGGTACGAGCAGTACTTC. It yields the protein CASSQQQWYEQYF.

The V call is TRBV7-2, the J call TRBJ2-2; TRBD2 might be the D (6 bases). The CDR3 is 16 residues long. V was shortened by 2 bases and J by 4 bases, with 14 bases between the two germline ends. Germline-derived CDR1 and CDR2 are SGHTA and FQGNSA. The CDR3 DNA follows: TGTGCCAGCAGCTTATTTGGGCGGGAATCCACCGGGGAGCTGTTTTTT. The encoded protein is CASSLFGRESTGELFF.

CDR3 sequence: CASSSDIGGVNTEAFF. The CDR3 DNA reads as TGCGCCAGCAGCTCAGATATCGGGGGGGTGAACACTGAAGCTTTCTTT. The J gene is TRBJ1-1, the V gene TRBV5-1, with a possible D match to TRBD1 (5 bases). This CDR3 contains 16 residues. Germline CDR1 reads SGHRS; CDR2 reads YFSETQ. V was cut by 3 bases and J by 0 bases, with 15 bases left in between. Variable domain in full (rest from reference TRBV5-1 and TRBJ1-1): KAGVTQTPRYLIKTRGQQVTLSCSPISGHRSVSWYQQTPGQGLQFLFEYFSETQRNKGNFPGRFSGRQFSNSRSEMNVSTLELGDSALYLCASSSDIGGVNTEAFFGQGTRLTVV.

This clonotype has a count of ten or more. V is TRBV12-3 or TRBV12-4 and J is TRBJ2-7; D is tentatively TRBD1 or TRBD2 (5 bases each). This CDR3 has 18 residues. V was trimmed by 1 base and J by 3 bases, leaving 22 bases between them. DNA for the CDR3: TGTGCCAGCAGTTTAGGTTTCAGGGAGTTTTTTGGACACTACGAGCAGTACTTC. Its translation is CASSLGFREFFGHYEQYF.